The 12 T cell receptor beta chains given below trace back to one sample, sequenced in a study of shared clonotypes between healthy human individuals. TCRdb's table, derived via immunoSEQ multiplex PCR, lists solely in-frame clones and lacks some. The top ten hold around 10% of the sample, which has about 230,000 clones, 60% to 70% seen once. The sample taken for sequencing was memory CD4+ T cells sorted from blood. Specified subset: CD45RA-negative fraction. These receptors originate from a man aged 25-45 years in good health.

This clone is a singleton in its sample. The CDR3 reads CASSVTPGIEQYF. As DNA, the CDR3 is TGTGCCAGCAGCGTAACCCCTGGAATCGAGCAGTACTTC. V usage is TRBV7-2 and J usage is TRBJ2-7, with unresolved D. Trimming removed 5 bases at V and 6 bases at J, with 14 bases between. Germline CDR1 and CDR2: SGHTA and FQGNSA. The CDR3 has 13 amino acids.

This sequence joins TRBV12-5 and TRBJ2-1, with D possibly being TRBD2 (6 bases). CDR1 LGHNT and CDR2 FRNRAP come from the germline V gene. The CDR3 consists of 15 residues. Trimming took off 6 bases at V and 3 bases at J, with 15 bases between the two ends. As DNA, the CDR3 is TGTGCTAGTGGCCGGACGACCGGGAGCTACAATGAGCAGTTCTTC. It translates to CASGRTTGSYNEQFF.

J is TRBJ1-1 and V is TRBV7-9; D call uncertain. The V end lost 10 bases, the J end lost 7 bases, and 7 bases lay between the germline ends. The CDR3 spans 9 residues. Germline-derived CDR1 and CDR2 are SEHNR and FQNEAQ (reference sequence). The CDR3 reads CATQLEAFF. CDR3 sequence (DNA): TGTGCCACACAACTTGAAGCTTTCTTT. Full variable domain (remainder filled in from reference TRBV7-9 and TRBJ1-1): DTGVSQNPRHKITKRGQNVTFRCDPISEHNRLYWYRQTLGQGPEFLTYFQNEAQLEKSRLLSDRFSAERPKGSFSTLEIQRTEQGDSAMYLCATQLEAFFGQGTRLTVV.

The chain combines TRBV4-2 with TRBJ1-2; D uncertain. Germline CDR1 reads LGHNA; CDR2 reads YNFKEQ. The CDR3 totals 12 residues. V was shortened by 4 bases and J by 8 bases, with 11 bases between the two germline ends. CDR3 DNA: TGTGCCAGCAGCCCAGACCTCGGGGGCTACACCTTC. It yields the protein CASSPDLGGYTF.

This clone was detected only a few times. This sequence joins TRBV5-4 and TRBJ2-1; D not resolved. V lost 0 bases to trimming and J lost 5 bases, with 6 bases between them. CDR1 SGHNT and CDR2 YYREEE come from the germline V gene (reference sequence). The CDR3 contains 13 residues. This chain's CDR3 is CASSLGINNEQFF. As DNA, the CDR3 is TGTGCCAGCAGCTTGGGCATCAACAATGAGCAGTTCTTC.

This chain uses TRBV5-1 with TRBJ2-7; the match to TRBD2 covers 8 bases. CDR1 is SGHRS, CDR2 YFSETQ, per germline. The CDR3 loop spans 14 amino acids. V was pared by 10 bases and J by 9 bases, with 18 bases of the junction left unmatched. The CDR3 bases are TGCGCCGTCCCTCCCCCGGGACTAGATCTCTCGCAGTACTTC. It translates to CAVPPPGLDLSQYF.

This CDR3 is CASSLGLMYQETQYF. CDR3 DNA: TGTGCCAGCAGTTTAGGGCTGATGTACCAAGAGACCCAGTACTTC. The rearrangement uses TRBV28 and TRBJ2-5, with D hard to call. V lost 2 bases and J lost 0, with 10 bases in between. This CDR3 is built from 15 residues. Germline values: CDR1 MDHEN, CDR2 SYDVKM.

The chain recombines TRBV18 with TRBJ2-5; weak D call: TRBD1 (5 bases). The V end was cut by 5 bases, the J end by 1 base, with 8 bases between. CDR1 and CDR2 from the germline V gene are KGHSH and LQKENI. CDR3 length equals 13 residues. CDR3 loop: CASSTTVQETQYF. Here the CDR3 DNA reads TGTGCCAGCTCAACGACAGTCCAAGAGACCCAGTACTTC.

Turning to this clone: As the CDR3 is not closed by the conserved phenylalanine or tryptophan, this likely results from a read error. The limits of the CDR3 on the DNA are not certain, so only TCRdb's listed CDR3 is given. The gene calls are TRBV5-8 and TRBJ2-6; TRBD1, the D gene given by the table, was not confirmed from the DNA. From its first to its last residue, the CDR3 has 12 amino acids. CDR1 and CDR2 (germline): SGHTS, YDEGEE. CDR3 region: CASSLVTGSPSV.

The gene calls are TRBV12-5 and TRBJ2-1, with a weak D call TRBD2 (6 bases). The CDR3 is 16 residues long. The germline V gene encodes CDR1 LGHNT and CDR2 FRNRAP. Trimming cost V 8 bases and J 4 bases, with 21 bases left between them. Written as DNA, the CDR3 is TGTGCTAGTTCAACTCCGCACACGGAGGGATACAATGAGCAGTTCTTC. Encoded protein: CASSTPHTEGYNEQFF. Full variable domain (rest looked up from reference TRBV12-5 and TRBJ2-1): DARVTQTPRHKVTEMGQEVTMRCQPILGHNTVFWYRQTMMQGLELLAYFRNRAPLDDSGMPKDRFSAEMPDATLATLKIQPSEPRDSAVYFCASSTPHTEGYNEQFFGPGTRLTVL.

The rearrangement joins TRBV5-5 to TRBJ2-5, with 9 nucleotides matching TRBD2. V lost 0 bases, J lost 3 bases, and 9 bases stayed unmatched. The germline gives CDR1 SGHKS, CDR2 YYEKEE (reference sequence). The CDR3 runs to 17 residues. CDR3 protein: CASSLVLAGALKETQYF. The CDR3 nucleotides are TGTGCCAGCAGCTTGGTGTTAGCGGGAGCCCTAAAAGAGACCCAGTACTTC.

V gene TRBV29-1 combines with J gene TRBJ2-2; the D gene is possibly TRBD1 (6 bases). Per the germline V gene, CDR1 is SQVTM and CDR2 is ANQGSEA. CDR3 length equals 13 residues. Trimming shortened V by 4 bases and J by 5 bases, and 11 bases separated the two germline ends. The CDR3 DNA sequence: TGCAGCGTTGCCAGGGGCGGTACCGGGGAGCTGTTTTTT. Its translation: CSVARGGTGELFF.